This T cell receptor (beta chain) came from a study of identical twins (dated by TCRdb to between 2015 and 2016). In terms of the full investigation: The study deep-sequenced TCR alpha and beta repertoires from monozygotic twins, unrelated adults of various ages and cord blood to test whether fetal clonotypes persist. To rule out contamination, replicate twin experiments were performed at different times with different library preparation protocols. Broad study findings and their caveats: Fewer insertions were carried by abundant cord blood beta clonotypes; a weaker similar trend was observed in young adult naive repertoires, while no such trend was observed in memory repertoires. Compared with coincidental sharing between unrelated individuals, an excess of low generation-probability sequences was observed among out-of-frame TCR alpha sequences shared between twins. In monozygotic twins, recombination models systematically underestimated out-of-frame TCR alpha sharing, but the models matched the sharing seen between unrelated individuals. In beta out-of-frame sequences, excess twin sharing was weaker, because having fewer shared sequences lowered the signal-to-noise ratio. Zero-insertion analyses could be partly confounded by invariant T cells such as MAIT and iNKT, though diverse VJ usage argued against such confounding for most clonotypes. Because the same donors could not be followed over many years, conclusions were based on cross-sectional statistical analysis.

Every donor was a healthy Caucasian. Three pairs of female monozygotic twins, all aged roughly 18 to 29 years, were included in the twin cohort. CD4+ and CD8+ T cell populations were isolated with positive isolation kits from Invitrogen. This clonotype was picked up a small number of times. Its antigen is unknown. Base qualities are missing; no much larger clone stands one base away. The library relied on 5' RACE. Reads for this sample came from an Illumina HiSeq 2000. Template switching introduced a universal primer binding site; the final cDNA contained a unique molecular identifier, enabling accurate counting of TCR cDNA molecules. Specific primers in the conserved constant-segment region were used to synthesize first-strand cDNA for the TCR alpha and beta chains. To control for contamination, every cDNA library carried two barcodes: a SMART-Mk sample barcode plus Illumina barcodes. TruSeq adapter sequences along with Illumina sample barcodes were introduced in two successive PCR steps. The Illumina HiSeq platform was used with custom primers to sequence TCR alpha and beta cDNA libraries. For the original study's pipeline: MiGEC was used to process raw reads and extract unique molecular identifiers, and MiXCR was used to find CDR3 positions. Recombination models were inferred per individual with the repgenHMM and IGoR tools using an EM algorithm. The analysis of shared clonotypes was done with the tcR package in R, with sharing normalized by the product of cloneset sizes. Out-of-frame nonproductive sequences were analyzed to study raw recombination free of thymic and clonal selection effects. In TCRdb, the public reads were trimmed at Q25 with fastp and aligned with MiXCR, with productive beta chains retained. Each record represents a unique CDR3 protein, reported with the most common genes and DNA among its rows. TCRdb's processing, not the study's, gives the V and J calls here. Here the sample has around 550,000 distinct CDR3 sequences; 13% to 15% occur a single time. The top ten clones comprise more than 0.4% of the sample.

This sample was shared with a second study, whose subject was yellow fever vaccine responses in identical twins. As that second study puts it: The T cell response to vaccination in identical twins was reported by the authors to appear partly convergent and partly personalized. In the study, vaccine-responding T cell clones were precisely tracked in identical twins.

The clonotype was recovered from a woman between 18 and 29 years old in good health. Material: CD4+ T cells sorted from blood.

In nucleotide form, the sequence is TGCAGCGTTGACACCCTATTAGCGGGGGCCTTCCAAGAGACCCAGTACTTC. It specifies CSVDTLLAGAFQETQYF. The chain links TRBV29-1 with TRBJ2-5, and 9 junctional nucleotides match TRBD2. CDR1 SQVTM and CDR2 ANQGSEA are derived from the germline V gene. V loses 3 bases at its end and J loses 1 base; junction bases beyond the gene matches: 12. Including the terminal cysteine and phenylalanine, the CDR3 comprises 17 residues. The read is trimmed to its CDR3 DNA, 51 bases read in frame from base 1.